This is a list of T cell receptor beta chains from one sample in a study of naive and memory T cell subsets. TCRdb reprocessed the UMI-ligation and nested PCR reads with MiXCR, giving one entry per CDR3 protein. The sample includes 130,000 to 150,000 distinct CDR3 sequences, approximately 17% seen only once; the top ten take 0.14%. Material for sequencing was naive CD4+ T cells from blood. These receptors were collected from a human donor in good health. Both conserved end residues are part of each CDR3. The D gene is left open where the match is weak. Not every row has a clone size; where given, it reads once, few, many or a size class.

j_call,clone_size,v_call,d_call,cdr3_nt,cdr3_aa
TRBJ2-5,few,TRBV18,TRBD2,TGTGCCAGCTCACCACCGCGAGCGGGAGGGCCCCCTCAAGAGACCCAGTACTTC,CASSPPRAGGPPQETQYF
TRBJ1-2,.,TRBV2,TRBD1,TGTGCCAGCAGTGAGGGAGGGGGCAATGGCTACACCTTC,CASSEGGGNGYTF
TRBJ2-3,.,TRBV7-3,.,TGTGCCAGCAGCCCATCTGGCGGACCAGATACGCAGTATTTT,CASSPSGGPDTQYF
TRBJ2-1,.,TRBV7-9,TRBD2,TGTGCCAGCAGCGCAACCGGGACGGGGCTAGCGGCTCTCTTCGATGAGCAGTTCTTC,CASSATGTGLAALFDEQFF
TRBJ2-7,.,TRBV29-1,.,TGCAGCGTTGAAGTGGTCCGGTCACCTATCTCCTACGAGCAGTACTTC,CSVEVVRSPISYEQYF
TRBJ2-3,few,TRBV6-2/TRBV6-3,TRBD2,TGTGCCAGCAGTTACTCAAGTAGCGGGAGAGGGTCAGATACGCAGTATTTT,CASSYSSSGRGSDTQYF
TRBJ2-3,many,TRBV5-6,TRBD2,TGTGCCAGCAGCTTACTAGCGGGAGTCGATACGCAGTATTTT,CASSLLAGVDTQYF
TRBJ2-7,.,TRBV11-1,.,TGTGCCAGCAGCTTGGTGGGGGAGAAGGGCTTTTACGAGCAGTACTTC,CASSLVGEKGFYEQYF
TRBJ2-1,.,TRBV12-3/TRBV12-4,.,TGTGCCAGCAGTTTTCCTGCCTCCGGGGGCAATGAGCAGTTCTTC,CASSFPASGGNEQFF
TRBJ1-5,.,TRBV28,TRBD1,TGTGCCAGCAGGACCGTGGGGACAGGGTCCAATCAGCCCCAGCATTTT,CASRTVGTGSNQPQHF
TRBJ2-5,few,TRBV10-3,.,TGTGCCATCAGTGTAGGGCAGGAGACCCAGTACTTC,CAISVGQETQYF
TRBJ2-2,few,TRBV27,TRBD2,TGTGCCAGCAGTTCCCTAGCGGGAGCACGCACCGGGGAGCTGTTTTTT,CASSSLAGARTGELFF
TRBJ2-6,.,TRBV6-5,TRBD2,TGTGCCAGCAGTTATTGGACTAGCGGGAGTTCTGGGGCCAACGTCCTGACTTTC,CASSYWTSGSSGANVLTF
TRBJ2-2,few,TRBV5-4,.,TGTGCCAGCAGCCCCGCCGGAGCTAGGGCCACCGGGGAGCTGTTTTTT,CASSPAGARATGELFF
TRBJ2-2,few,TRBV3-1,.,TGTGCCAGCAGCCAAGAGTATCGGATGCGGGAGCTGTTTTTT,CASSQEYRMRELFF
TRBJ2-7,few,TRBV18,TRBD2,TGTGCCAGCTCACCGGGTAGCGGGAGCTCCCCGGTCGAGCAGTACTTC,CASSPGSGSSPVEQYF
TRBJ2-1,.,TRBV15,TRBD2,TGTGCCACCAGCAGGGGGTCGGCTAGCGGGACCTACAATGAGCAGTTCTTC,CATSRGSASGTYNEQFF
TRBJ1-5,.,TRBV5-1,.,TGCGCCAGCAGCTGGGATGGGGGCAATCAGCCCCAGCATTTT,CASSWDGGNQPQHF
TRBJ2-7,.,TRBV3-1,.,TGTGCCAGCAGCCGGGGAGAAGTGGGGAAGTACTTC,CASSRGEVGKYF
TRBJ1-5,.,TRBV28,TRBD1,TGTGCCAGCAGTATCCCCAGGGGGTGGCAGCCCCAGCATTTT,CASSIPRGWQPQHF
TRBJ2-6,few,TRBV3-1,.,TGTGCCAGCAGTGAAACGACAGGCCGAGCTGGGGCCAACGTCCTGACTTTC,CASSETTGRAGANVLTF
TRBJ1-1,.,TRBV3-1,.,TGTGCCAGCAGCTCCCCCAGCGGAACTTTCTTT,CASSSPSGTFF
TRBJ2-7,.,TRBV7-2,TRBD2,TGTGCCAGCAGCCCACGTGGCGGGAGGGCCGGTAGGTGGTACGAGCAGTACTTC,CASSPRGGRAGRWYEQYF
TRBJ1-1,.,TRBV12-3/TRBV12-4,.,TGTGCCAGCAGTTCCTCAGGGAGCACTGAAGCTTTCTTT,CASSSSGSTEAFF
TRBJ2-1,few,TRBV9,TRBD1,TGTGCCAGCAGCGAGGGTACAGGGGTTGTTTCTAAATCCACAAATGAGCAGTTCTTC,CASSEGTGVVSKSTNEQFF
TRBJ2-3,.,TRBV9,TRBD2,TGTGCCAGCAGCGCCGGGACTAGTGATGTCCTTACGCAGTATTTT,CASSAGTSDVLTQYF
TRBJ1-2,.,TRBV12-3/TRBV12-4,.,TGTGCCAGCAGCGGCGGTAGCTACACCTTC,CASSGGSYTF
TRBJ2-5,few,TRBV12-2,.,TGTGCAAGTCGCTTAGTCAGAGGGATGGGAGAGACCCAGTACTTC,CASRLVRGMGETQYF
TRBJ2-6,few,TRBV4-1,.,TGCGCCAGCAGCCAACTACCCGTGCGGGTCCGATCCTCTGGGGCCAACGTCCTGACTTTC,CASSQLPVRVRSSGANVLTF
TRBJ2-2,few,TRBV5-6,TRBD2,TGTGCCAGCAGCTTGTTAGGGCCGACGGGACTAGCGAACACCGGGGAGCTGTTTTTT,CASSLLGPTGLANTGELFF